Detailed here is one TCR beta chain. The antigen is not known. One end of the junction fails to match germline, which may point to a read error. Genomic DNA, serving as template, underwent TCR beta VDJ and CDR3 profiling. Each CDR3 protein is one row after TCRdb ran MiXCR on the reads. The table includes under 200,000 distinct CDR3 sequences, over 60% detected once. This entry comes from a study of CD8+CD57+ T cells in acquired aplastic anemia. Study-wide context: Each DNA sample taken from sorted CD4+ and CD8+ cells came to 3.2 ug on average. Study conclusions and caveats: Between patients and controls, CD8+ Simpson's diversity did not vary significantly. Overlap between patients and controls comprised about 28 CD8+ CDR3 sequences.

The CDR3 spans 15 residues. Germline CDR1 is DFQATT and CDR2 is SNEGSKA (reference sequence). The rearrangement uses TRBV20-1 and TRBJ1-2; the match to TRBD1 covers 11 bases. Sequencing was performed on sorted CD4+, CD8+, or CD8+CD57+ T cells (not recorded which) from PBMCs. This TCR came from a human donor with severe aplastic anemia or a healthy control (not recorded which). CDR3 loop: CSAPAGQGGYDSYTF. The CDR3 DNA is TGCAGTGCTCCTGCGGGACAGGGGGGTTATGATAGCTATACCTTC.